This TCR beta chain appears in the sequencing data of a study of PD-L1 blockade in urothelial cancer. At the level of the study: The patients had undergone anywhere from 0 to 3 prior chemotherapy regimens. The authors examined blood 3 weeks (second dose) and 6 weeks after treatment start.

Samples were collected from each patient before treatment and during treatment. Each patient gave between 1 and 8 of them in total. Method: immunoSEQ multiplex PCR; TCRdb's copy keeps in-frame clones and lacks some. The sample yields about 84,000 clones, roughly nine tenths seen once. The junction had 14 bases not matched to a gene; V was cut back by 8 bases and J by 8 bases. The CDR3 is 15 residues long. Germline CDR1 reads SNHLY; CDR2 reads FYNNEI. This sequence joins TRBV2 and TRBJ2-1; 8 bases are a match to TRBD2. The sample in question was PBMCs, obtained around atezolizumab (anti-PD-L1) treatment. The sequence was collected from a man aged 55 to 70 with urothelial cancer. The DNA for the CDR3 is TGTGCCAGCGCTCGGGAGGGCGGGGGGTGGTATGAGCAGTTCTTC. It specifies CASAREGGGWYEQFF.